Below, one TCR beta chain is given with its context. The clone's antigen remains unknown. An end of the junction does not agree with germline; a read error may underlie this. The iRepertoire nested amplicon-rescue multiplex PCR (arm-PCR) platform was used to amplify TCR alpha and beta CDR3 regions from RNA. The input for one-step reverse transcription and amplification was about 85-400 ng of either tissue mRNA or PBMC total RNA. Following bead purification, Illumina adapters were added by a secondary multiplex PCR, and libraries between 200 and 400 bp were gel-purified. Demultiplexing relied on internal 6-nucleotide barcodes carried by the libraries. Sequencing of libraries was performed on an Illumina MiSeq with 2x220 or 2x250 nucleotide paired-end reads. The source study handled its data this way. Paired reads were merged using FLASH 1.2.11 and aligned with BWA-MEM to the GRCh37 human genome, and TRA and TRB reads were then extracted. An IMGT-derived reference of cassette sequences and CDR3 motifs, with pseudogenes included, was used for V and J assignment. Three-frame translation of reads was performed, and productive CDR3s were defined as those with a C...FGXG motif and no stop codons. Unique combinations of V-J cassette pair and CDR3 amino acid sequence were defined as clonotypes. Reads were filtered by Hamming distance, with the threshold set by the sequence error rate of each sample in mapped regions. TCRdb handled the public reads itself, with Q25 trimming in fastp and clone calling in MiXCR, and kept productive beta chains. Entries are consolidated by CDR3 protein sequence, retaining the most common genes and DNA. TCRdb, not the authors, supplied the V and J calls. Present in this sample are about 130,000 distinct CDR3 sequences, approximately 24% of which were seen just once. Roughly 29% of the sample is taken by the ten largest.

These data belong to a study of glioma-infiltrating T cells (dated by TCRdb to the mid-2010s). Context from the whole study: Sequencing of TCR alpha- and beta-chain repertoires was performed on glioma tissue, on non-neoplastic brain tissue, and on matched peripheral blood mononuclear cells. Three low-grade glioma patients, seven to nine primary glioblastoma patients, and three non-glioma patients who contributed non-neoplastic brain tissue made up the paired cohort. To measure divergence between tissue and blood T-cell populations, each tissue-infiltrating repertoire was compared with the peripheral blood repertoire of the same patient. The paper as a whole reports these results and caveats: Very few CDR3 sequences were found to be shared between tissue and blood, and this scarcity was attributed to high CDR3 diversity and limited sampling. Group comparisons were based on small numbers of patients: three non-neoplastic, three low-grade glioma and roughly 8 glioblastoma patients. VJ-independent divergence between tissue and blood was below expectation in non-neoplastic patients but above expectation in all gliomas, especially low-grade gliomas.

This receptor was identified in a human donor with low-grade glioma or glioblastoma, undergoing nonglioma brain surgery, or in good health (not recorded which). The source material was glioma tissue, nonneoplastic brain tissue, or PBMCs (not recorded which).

The sequenced DNA is TGTGCCAGCAGCTTAGAGTTGGGTGTTAGCGGGGGCGACAAAAACATTCAGTACTTC. Translated, this is CASSLELGVSGGDKNIQYF. The sequence joins TRBV12-3 or TRBV12-4 to TRBJ2-4, and TRBD2 matches 9 of the central bases. Reading from cysteine to phenylalanine, the CDR3 counts 19 amino acids. Of the read, only the CDR3 DNA is kept; its 57 bases are in frame from base 1.